This section outlines one T cell receptor (beta chain) sequence together with its context. This sample was taken from a study of Ad26.COV2.S vaccination and SARS-CoV-2 variants. Sequencing used immunoSEQ multiplex PCR; TCRdb keeps in-frame clones, though not all of them. The sample lists over 400,000 clones; 80% to 95% were seen once. Treatment of the sample: around 19 received Ad26.COV2.S at low or high dose, single or two shots; roughly five received placebo; per-sample allocation not given. It was on day 63 after the first vaccine or placebo injection that samples were taken. V shed 9 bases, J shed 0 bases, and the junction held 12 bases outside the gene matches. CDR3 length: 16 residues. CDR1 and CDR2 from the germline V gene are SGHAT and FQNNGV.

The V call is TRBV11-2, the J call TRBJ1-1, with 8 bases identical to TRBD1. This TCR came from a person aged 18 to 65 who received the Ad26.COV2.S COVID-19 vaccine or a placebo. The sequenced sample was peripheral blood, obtained in a trial of Ad26.COV2.S vaccine versus placebo. CDR3 sequence reads: CASPGQGDIMNTEAFF. The CDR3, as DNA: TGTGCCAGTCCTGGACAGGGCGACATCATGAACACTGAAGCTTTCTTT.